This T cell receptor (beta chain) comes out of a study of regulatory T cells in long-lasting Graves disease. The time point: newly diagnosed GD, antithyroid drugs for less than 3 months. The TCR library was made from RNA extracted from PBMCs. Ten or more counts support this clonotype. What it recognizes is unknown. The authors built TCR beta libraries using iRepertoire HTBI primers and Arm-PCR of CDR3 regions. MiXCR was run by TCRdb on the multiplex PCR reads, yielding one entry per CDR3 protein. The data contain 450,000 to 600,000 distinct CDR3 sequences, around 15% of them singletons. With 7 bases clipped from V and 9 bases from J, the junction kept 11 bases outside the gene matches. The CDR3 length is 14 residues. Germline CDR1 is SGHRS and CDR2 is YFSETQ. Study-wide results and limits: Persistent disease was associated with favored TRBV28 usage and with favored use of TRBJ1-2 and TRBJ2-5.

This sample was also put to use in a study of T cells in Graves' hyperthyroidism and ophthalmopathy. From that second work: Blood also carried most thyroid clonotypes expanded above 0.001.

The clonotype was recovered from a man aged 35 to 55 with Graves disease. This chain connects TRBV5-1 to TRBJ2-1; 9 bases are a match to TRBD1. Sequenced material: peripheral blood mononuclear cells (PBMCs), taken at new diagnosis, from a patient treated with antithyroid drugs. In nucleotides, the CDR3 is TGCGCCAGCGATGGGGGGACAGGGCAGGTTGAGCAGTTCTTC. Its translation: CASDGGTGQVEQFF. The full variable domain, completed using reference TRBV5-1 and TRBJ2-1, is KAGVTQTPRYLIKTRGQQVTLSCSPISGHRSVSWYQQTPGQGLQFLFEYFSETQRNKGNFPGRFSGRQFSNSRSEMNVSTLELGDSALYLCASDGGTGQVEQFFGPGTRLTVL.